This TCR beta chain was identified during a study of cytomegalovirus exposure and HLA in healthy donors. Trimming cost V 7 bases and J 4 bases; bases outside gene matches: 16. This CDR3 spans 16 amino acids. The V gene's germline CDR1 is SGHTA and CDR2 FQGNSA. 13 Jbeta primers and 60 Vbeta primers were used for the PCR. Using immunoSEQ multiplex PCR, the repertoire was profiled, and TCRdb retains in-frame clones only, with some absent. The data contain more than 95,000 clones, 10% of them singletons. The V and J genes are TRBV7-2 and TRBJ2-7; 7 bases map to TRBD1. The sequenced material came from PBMCs. The sequence was collected from a man aged 40-55 years in good health and CMV-seropositive. The CDR3 sequence is CASTFTSTGVSYEQYF. The CDR3 DNA follows: TGTGCCAGCACCTTTACCTCCACAGGGGTGAGTTACGAGCAGTACTTC.